The present T cell receptor beta chain was sequenced within a study of identical twins listed by TCRdb under 2016. Background for the entire study: To test whether fetal clonotypes persist, the study used deep sequencing on TCR alpha and beta repertoires from monozygotic twins, unrelated adults of various ages, and cord blood. Replicate twin experiments were performed at different times using different library preparation protocols to rule out contamination. The research as a whole found: Recombination models systematically underestimated out-of-frame TCR alpha sharing in monozygotic twins but agreed with sharing between unrelated individuals. Compared with coincidental sharing between unrelated individuals, an excess of low generation-probability sequences was observed among out-of-frame TCR alpha sequences shared between twins. The excess sharing between twins in beta out-of-frame sequences was weaker because fewer shared sequences reduced the signal-to-noise ratio. Conclusions relied on cross-sectional statistical analysis, since the same donors could not be followed over many years. Abundant cord blood beta clonotypes had fewer insertions, young adult naive repertoires showed a similar but weaker trend, and memory repertoires showed no such trend. Invariant T cells such as MAIT and iNKT could partly confound zero-insertion analyses, though diverse VJ usage argued against this for most clonotypes.

Only healthy Caucasian donors were included. The twin cohort consisted of three pairs of female monozygotic twins, all aged roughly 18 to 29 years. Peripheral blood mononuclear cells were the source from which RNA for the TCR libraries was isolated. Taken from the germline V gene (reference sequence), the CDR1 and CDR2 loops are MNHEY and SMNVEV. V and J lose 6 bases and 5 bases, and a span of 2 bases separates them. There are 9 amino acids in the CDR3, from cysteine to phenylalanine inclusive. Only CDR3 DNA is held: 27 bases, read in frame from base 1. Library prep was done by 5' RACE. Data came from an Illumina HiSeq 2000. Template switching added a universal primer binding site, and the final cDNA carried a unique molecular identifier that allowed TCR cDNA molecules to be counted accurately. Specific primers in the conserved constant-segment region were used to synthesize first-strand cDNA for TCR alpha and beta chains. To control for contamination, every cDNA library carried two barcodes: a SMART-Mk sample barcode plus Illumina barcodes. TruSeq adapter sequences along with Illumina sample barcodes were introduced in two successive PCR steps. TCR alpha and beta cDNA libraries were sequenced on the Illumina HiSeq platform with custom primers. Per the authors' processing: Raw reads were processed with MiGEC to extract unique molecular identifiers, and MiXCR was used to determine CDR3 positions. Recombination models were inferred per individual with the repgenHMM and IGoR tools using an EM algorithm. The tcR package in R was used for shared clonotype analysis, with sharing normalized by the product of cloneset sizes. To study raw recombination free of thymic and clonal selection effects, out-of-frame nonproductive sequences were analyzed. Starting from the raw public reads, TCRdb applied fastp trimming at Q25, assembled clones with MiXCR and retained in-frame beta chains. Entries are consolidated by CDR3 protein sequence, retaining the most common genes and DNA. These V and J calls derive from TCRdb rather than the authors' analysis. The sample table contains 650,000 to 750,000 distinct CDR3 sequences; only one count was recorded for 21% of them. The ten most abundant clones make up about 4.3% of the sample.

As regards this clonotype: No antigen is known for it. This may stem from a read error, because a much larger clone lies one nucleotide away.

These data were also filed under a second study, of T cells expressing NK-cell markers. From the second report: In sorted CD3+CD56+NKG2C+, CD3+CD56+NKG2C- and CD3+CD56-NKG2C+ T-cell subsets from about 8 donors, TCR beta-chain repertoires were profiled. Of the eight sequenced donors, seven were found to be HCMV-seropositive and one was found to be HCMV-seronegative. To restrict sorting to alphabetaTCR-expressing T cells, an anti-gammadeltaTCR antibody was added in several experiments. In six donors, the dominant CD3+CD56+NKG2C+ clonotypes ranked among the top 10 CD8+ clonotypes, making up about 1.0-7.5% of CD8+ T cells. Those dominant clonotypes were again the most abundant among CD3+CD56-NKG2C+ cells in a few donors, at roughly 25-65%. Whether the expanded NKG2C-expressing T cell clones were specific for HCMV antigens remained unclear. The study sequenced eight donors, all healthy volunteers chosen at random: three men and five women. A commercial ELISA kit detecting HCMV-specific IgG in serum was used to determine HCMV serostatus. For roughly 6 donors, bulk peripheral blood T-cell repertoires were also sequenced from unsorted PBMC. MIGEC was used to demultiplex reads and group the reads by UMI, and MiTCR was used to assemble and quantify clonotypes. To exclude erroneous sequences, only TCR cDNA sequences supported by at least two reads were retained. The tcR package was used for downstream repertoire analysis, and clonotypes were matched between fractions using CDR3 nucleotide sequence together with V segment. VDJmatch was used to annotate antigen specificity against VDJdb, with one amino acid substitution in CDR3 allowed.

The sample comprised PBMCs. The sequence was obtained from a woman younger than 30 in good health. This receptor chain uses TRBV27 and TRBJ2-7, with the D gene too uncertain to name. The CDR3 protein: CASSHEQYF. The DNA sequence is TGTGCCAGCAGCCACGAGCAGTACTTC.